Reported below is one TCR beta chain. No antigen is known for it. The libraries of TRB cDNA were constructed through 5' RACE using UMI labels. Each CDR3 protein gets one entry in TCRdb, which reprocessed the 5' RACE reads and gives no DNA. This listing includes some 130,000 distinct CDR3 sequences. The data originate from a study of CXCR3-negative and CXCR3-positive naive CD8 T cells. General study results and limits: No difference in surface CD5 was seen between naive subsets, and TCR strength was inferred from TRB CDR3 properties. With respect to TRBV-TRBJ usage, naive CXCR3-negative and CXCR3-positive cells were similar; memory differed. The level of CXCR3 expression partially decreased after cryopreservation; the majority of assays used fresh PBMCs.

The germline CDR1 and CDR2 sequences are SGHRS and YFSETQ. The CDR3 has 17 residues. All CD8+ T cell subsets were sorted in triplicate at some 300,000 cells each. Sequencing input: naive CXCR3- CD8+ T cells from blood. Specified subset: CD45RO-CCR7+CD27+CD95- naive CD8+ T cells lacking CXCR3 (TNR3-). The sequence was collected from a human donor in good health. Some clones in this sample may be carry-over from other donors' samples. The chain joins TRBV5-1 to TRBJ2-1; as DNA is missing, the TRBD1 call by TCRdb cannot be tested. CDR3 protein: CASSEDYLGLGGNEQFF.